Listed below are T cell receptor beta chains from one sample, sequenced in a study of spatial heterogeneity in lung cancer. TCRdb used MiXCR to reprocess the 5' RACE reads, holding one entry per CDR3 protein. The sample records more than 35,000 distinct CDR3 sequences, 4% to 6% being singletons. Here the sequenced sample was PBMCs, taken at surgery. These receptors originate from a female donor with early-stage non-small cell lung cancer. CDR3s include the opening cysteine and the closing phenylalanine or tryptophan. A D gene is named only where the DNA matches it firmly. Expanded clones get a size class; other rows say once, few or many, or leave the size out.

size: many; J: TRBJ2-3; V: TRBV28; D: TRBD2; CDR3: CASSPGGLAGVTDTQYF; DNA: TGTGCCAGCAGCCCCGGGGGACTAGCGGGAGTTACAGATACGCAGTATTTT
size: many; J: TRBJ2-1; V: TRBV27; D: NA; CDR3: CASSLLGPYNEQFF; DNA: TGTGCCAGCAGTTTACTCGGACCGTACAATGAGCAGTTCTTC
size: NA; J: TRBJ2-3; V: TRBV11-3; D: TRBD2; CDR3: CASSLGVGGGAGDTQYF; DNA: TGTGCCAGCAGCTTAGGTGTAGGCGGGGGGGCCGGAGATACGCAGTATTTT
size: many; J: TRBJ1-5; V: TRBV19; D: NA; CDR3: CASSMLIGAGNQPQHF; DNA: TGTGCCAGTAGTATGTTAATTGGAGCCGGCAATCAGCCCCAGCATTTT
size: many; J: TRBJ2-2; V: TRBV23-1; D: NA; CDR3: CASSQMGNTGELFF; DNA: TGCGCCAGCAGTCAAATGGGGAACACCGGGGAGCTGTTTTTT
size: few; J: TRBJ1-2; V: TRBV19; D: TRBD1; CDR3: CASSMTGGVNYGYTF; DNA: TGTGCCAGTAGTATGACAGGGGGCGTTAACTATGGCTACACCTTC
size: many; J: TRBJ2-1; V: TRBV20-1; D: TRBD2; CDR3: CSARDRRLAESGEQFF; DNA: TGCAGTGCTAGAGATCGGAGACTAGCGGAAAGCGGTGAGCAGTTCTTC
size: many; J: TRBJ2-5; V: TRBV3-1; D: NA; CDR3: CASSQEPGTQYF; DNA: TGTGCCAGCAGCCAAGAACCGGGAACCCAGTACTTC
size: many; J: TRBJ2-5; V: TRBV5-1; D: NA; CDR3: CASSSALVGGGPQETQYF; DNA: TGCGCCAGCAGCTCTGCACTCGTCGGCGGGGGCCCCCAAGAGACCCAGTACTTC
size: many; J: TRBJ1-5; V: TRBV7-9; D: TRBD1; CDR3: CASSDGTGGGYQPQHF; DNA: TGTGCCAGCAGCGATGGGACAGGCGGCGGATATCAGCCCCAGCATTTT
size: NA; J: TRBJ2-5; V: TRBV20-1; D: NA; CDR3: CSASGDLPQETQYF; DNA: TGCAGTGCTAGTGGCGATCTCCCCCAAGAGACCCAGTACTTC
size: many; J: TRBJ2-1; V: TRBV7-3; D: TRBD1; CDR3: CASSPHNGQGYNEQFF; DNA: TGTGCCAGCAGCCCCCACAACGGACAGGGCTACAATGAGCAGTTCTTC
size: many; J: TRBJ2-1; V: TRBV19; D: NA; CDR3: CASSAYGNRGEQFF; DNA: TGTGCCAGTAGTGCATACGGGAATCGTGGTGAGCAGTTCTTC
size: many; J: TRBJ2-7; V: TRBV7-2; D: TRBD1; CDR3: CASSLPGTAIVYEQYF; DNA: TGTGCCAGCAGCCTACCGGGGACAGCGATCGTCTACGAGCAGTACTTC
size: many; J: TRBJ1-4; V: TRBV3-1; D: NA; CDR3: CASSQEGIGGEKLFF; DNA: TGTGCCAGCAGCCAAGAGGGCATTGGAGGGGAAAAACTGTTTTTT
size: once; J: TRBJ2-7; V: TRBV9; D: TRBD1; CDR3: CASSSGQGSSYEQYF; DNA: TGTGCCAGCAGCTCGGGACAGGGGAGCTCCTACGAGCAGTACTTC
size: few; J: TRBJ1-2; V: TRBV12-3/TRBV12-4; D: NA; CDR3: CASSLGAF; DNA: TGTGCCAGCAGTTTAGGAGCCTTC
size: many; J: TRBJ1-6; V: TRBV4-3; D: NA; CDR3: CASSQGTATQNSPLHF; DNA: TGCGCCAGCAGCCAAGGGACAGCCACCCAGAATTCACCCCTCCACTTT
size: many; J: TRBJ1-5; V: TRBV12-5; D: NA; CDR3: CASGLVGLVGNQPQHF; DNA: TGTGCTAGTGGTTTGGTAGGGCTGGTAGGCAATCAGCCCCAGCATTTT
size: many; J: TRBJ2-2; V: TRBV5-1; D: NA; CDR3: CASSHGRGAAGELFF; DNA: TGCGCCAGCAGCCACGGAAGAGGAGCGGCCGGGGAGCTGTTTTTT
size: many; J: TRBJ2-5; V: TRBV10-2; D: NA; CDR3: CASRLDGETQYF; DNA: TGCGCCAGCAGGTTAGATGGAGAGACCCAGTACTTC
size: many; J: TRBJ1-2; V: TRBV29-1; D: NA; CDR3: CSGWDKNYGYTF; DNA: TGCAGCGGCTGGGACAAGAACTATGGCTACACCTTC
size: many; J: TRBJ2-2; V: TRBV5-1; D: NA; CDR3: CASSFSGDNTGELFF; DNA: TGCGCCAGCAGCTTTTCAGGGGATAACACCGGGGAGCTGTTTTTT
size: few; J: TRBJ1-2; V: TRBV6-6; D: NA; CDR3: CASSYAGAAGYTF; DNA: TGTGCCAGCAGTTATGCGGGGGCTGCTGGCTACACCTTC
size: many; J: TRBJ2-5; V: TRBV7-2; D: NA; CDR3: CASSLVWGTYETQYF; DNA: TGTGCCAGCAGCTTAGTTTGGGGGACCTACGAGACCCAGTACTTC
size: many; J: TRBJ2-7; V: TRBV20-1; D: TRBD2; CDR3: CSASSGTSLYF; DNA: TGCAGTGCTAGTTCTGGGACTAGTCTGTACTTC
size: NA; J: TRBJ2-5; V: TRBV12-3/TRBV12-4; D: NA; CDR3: CASSYWGAIQETQYF; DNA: TGTGCCAGCAGTTACTGGGGGGCAATCCAAGAGACCCAGTACTTC
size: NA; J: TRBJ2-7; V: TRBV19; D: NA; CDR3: CASSIAGDYEQYF; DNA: TGTGCCAGTAGTATAGCGGGAGACTACGAGCAGTACTTC
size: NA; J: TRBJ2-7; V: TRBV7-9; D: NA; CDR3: CASSFDYEQYF; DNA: TGTGCCAGCAGCTTCGACTACGAGCAGTACTTC
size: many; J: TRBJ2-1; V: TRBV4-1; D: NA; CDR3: CASSQDTTYNEQFF; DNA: TGCGCCAGCAGCCAAGATACCACCTACAATGAGCAGTTCTTC
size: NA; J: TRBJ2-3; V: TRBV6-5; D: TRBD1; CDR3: CASSYSMGRGDTQYF; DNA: TGTGCCAGCAGTTACTCGATGGGCAGGGGGGATACGCAGTATTTT
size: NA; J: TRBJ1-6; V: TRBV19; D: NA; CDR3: CASRGAWGINSPLHF; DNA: TGTGCCAGTAGGGGCGCCTGGGGGATCAATTCACCCCTCCACTTT
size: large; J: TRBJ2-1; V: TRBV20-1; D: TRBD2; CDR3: CSARDLRGSVPFEQFF; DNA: TGCAGTGCTAGGGACCTTCGCGGGAGCGTCCCCTTTGAGCAGTTCTTC
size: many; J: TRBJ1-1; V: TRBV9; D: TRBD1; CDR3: CASSDRQGMNTEAFF; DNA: TGTGCCAGCAGCGACCGACAGGGGATGAACACTGAAGCTTTCTTT
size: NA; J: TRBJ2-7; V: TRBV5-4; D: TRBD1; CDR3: CASSLDGWDRPYEQYF; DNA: TGTGCCAGCAGCTTGGATGGGTGGGACAGGCCCTACGAGCAGTACTTC
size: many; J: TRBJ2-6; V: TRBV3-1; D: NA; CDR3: CASSRGRMSSGANVLTF; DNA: TGTGCCAGCAGCCGCGGACGGATGAGCTCTGGGGCCAACGTCCTGACTTTC
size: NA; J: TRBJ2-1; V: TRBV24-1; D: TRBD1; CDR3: CATSDSLTQGSHEQFF; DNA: TGTGCCACCAGTGATTCCCTCACACAGGGGAGTCATGAGCAGTTCTTC
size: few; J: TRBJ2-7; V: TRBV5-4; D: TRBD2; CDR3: CASSSSGSSAYEQYF; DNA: TGTGCCAGCAGCTCCAGCGGGAGCAGCGCCTACGAGCAGTACTTC
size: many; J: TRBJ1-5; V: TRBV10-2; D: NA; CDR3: CASSDPGAVGQPQHF; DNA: TGCGCCAGCAGTGACCCAGGGGCAGTGGGTCAGCCCCAGCATTTT
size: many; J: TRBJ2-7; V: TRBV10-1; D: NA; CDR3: CASLGRLRAYEQYF; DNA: TGCGCCAGCCTCGGCCGGCTACGCGCCTACGAGCAGTACTTC
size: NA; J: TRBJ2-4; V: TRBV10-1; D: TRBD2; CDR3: CASPGQRGDKNIQYF; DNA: TGCGCCAGCCCGGGACAGCGGGGGGACAAAAACATTCAGTACTTC
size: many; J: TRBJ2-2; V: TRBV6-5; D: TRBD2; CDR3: CASRQTSGLGWGTGELFF; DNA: TGTGCCAGCAGACAGACTAGCGGGTTAGGCTGGGGCACCGGGGAGCTGTTTTTT
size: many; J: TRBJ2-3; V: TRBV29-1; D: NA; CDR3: CSVISAGTDTQYF; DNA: TGCAGCGTTATTTCAGCGGGCACAGATACGCAGTATTTT
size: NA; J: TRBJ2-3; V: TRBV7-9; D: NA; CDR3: CAIVPPRGESTDTQYF; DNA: TGTGCCATCGTACCGCCTAGGGGGGAAAGCACAGATACGCAGTATTTT
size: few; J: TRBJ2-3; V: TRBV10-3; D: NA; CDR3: CAISEQADTQYF; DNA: TGTGCCATCAGTGAGCAAGCAGATACGCAGTATTTT
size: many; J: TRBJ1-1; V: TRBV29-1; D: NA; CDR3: CSGRQDLNTEAFF; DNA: TGCAGCGGAAGACAGGACCTGAACACTGAAGCTTTCTTT
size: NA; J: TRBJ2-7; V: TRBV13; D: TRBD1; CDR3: CASSYTTRGTYEQYF; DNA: TGTGCCAGCAGCTATACAACCAGGGGGACCTACGAGCAGTACTTC
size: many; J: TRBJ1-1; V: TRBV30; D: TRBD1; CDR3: CAWSVNRGTEAFF; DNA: TGTGCCTGGAGCGTTAACAGGGGCACTGAAGCTTTCTTT
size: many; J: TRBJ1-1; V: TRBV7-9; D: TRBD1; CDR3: CASSPWDRQNTEAFF; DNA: TGTGCCAGCTCCCCCTGGGACAGACAGAACACTGAAGCTTTCTTT
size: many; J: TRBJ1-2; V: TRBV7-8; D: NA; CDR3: CASSARRLTAYGYTF; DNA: TGTGCCAGCAGCGCCCGGAGATTGACCGCATATGGCTACACCTTC
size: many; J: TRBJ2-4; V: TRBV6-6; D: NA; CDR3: CASGGVGNIQYF; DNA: TGTGCCAGCGGAGGTGTCGGCAACATTCAGTACTTC
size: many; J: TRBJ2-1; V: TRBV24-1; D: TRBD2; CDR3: CATSDSTSGGYNEQFF; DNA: TGTGCCACCAGTGATTCGACTAGCGGGGGGTACAATGAGCAGTTCTTC
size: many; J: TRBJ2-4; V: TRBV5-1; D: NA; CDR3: CASSLFPLLVAKNIQYF; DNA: TGCGCCAGCAGCTTGTTTCCGTTGTTAGTAGCCAAAAACATTCAGTACTTC
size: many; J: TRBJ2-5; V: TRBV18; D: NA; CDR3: CASSRLARLQETQYF; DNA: TGTGCCAGCTCACGGTTAGCCCGCCTCCAAGAGACCCAGTACTTC
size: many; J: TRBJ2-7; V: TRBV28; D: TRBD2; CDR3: CASSFGERDRDEQYF; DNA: TGTGCCAGCAGTTTTGGGGAGCGGGATCGCGACGAGCAGTACTTC